The clone carrying this TCR beta chain is deemed medium-sized. DNA and RNA were both co-extracted from around 20-30 mg of bulk tissue that had not been sorted. Every patient in the cohort had a primary liver carcinoma. That carcinoma was treated by surgical resection. Samples were taken from five separate regions (per tumor). Total RNA amounting to 500 ng was the source from which TCR beta cDNA was made with a constant-region primer. Nested multiplex PCR, run for three rounds with slightly modified ARM-PCR, yielded TCR beta libraries. Amplification in the first two PCR rounds was performed using TRBV1-TRBV30 forward primers and a C-beta reverse primer for 10 cycles each. One entry per CDR3 protein results from TCRdb running MiXCR on the multiplex PCR reads. The table includes roughly 100,000 distinct CDR3 sequences, around 84% detected once. The data originate from a study of tumor-infiltrating lymphocytes in primary liver carcinoma.

This CDR3 has 11 amino acids. V lost 5 bases, J lost 3 bases, and 4 bases lay in between. Germline V gene sequence: CDR1 SEHNR, CDR2 FQNEAQ (reference sequence). This TCR came from a man between 40 and 49 years old with primary liver carcinoma and hepatitis B virus infection. The specimen was liver tumor tissue from sampling region 3. Regarding subset: tumor region T3, left-lateral pole. The chain joins TRBV7-9 to TRBJ2-5; D uncertain. The CDR3 loop reads CASSLKETQYF. The CDR3 bases are TGTGCCAGCAGCCTGAAAGAGACCCAGTACTTC.